This T cell receptor beta chain came from a study of shared clonotypes between healthy human individuals. Here immunoSEQ multiplex PCR was the method, and the copy in TCRdb shows in-frame clones only, minus some. The sample lists a few hundred thousand clones; 50% to 80% were seen once. V gave up 7 bases and J gave up 3 bases, with 16 bases separating them. This CDR3 region has 14 residues. Germline V gene lookup returns CDR1 SQVTM and CDR2 ANQGSEA. This clonotype was obtained from a young man in good health. Sequencing was carried out using memory CD4+ T cells sorted from blood. Subset noted: CD45RA-negative fraction. V and J are TRBV29-1 and TRBJ1-5; TRBD1 is a possible D gene (6 bases). CDR3 sequence: CSAALQGSNQPQHF. DNA for the CDR3: TGCAGCGCCGCCCTACAGGGCTCCAATCAGCCCCAGCATTTT.